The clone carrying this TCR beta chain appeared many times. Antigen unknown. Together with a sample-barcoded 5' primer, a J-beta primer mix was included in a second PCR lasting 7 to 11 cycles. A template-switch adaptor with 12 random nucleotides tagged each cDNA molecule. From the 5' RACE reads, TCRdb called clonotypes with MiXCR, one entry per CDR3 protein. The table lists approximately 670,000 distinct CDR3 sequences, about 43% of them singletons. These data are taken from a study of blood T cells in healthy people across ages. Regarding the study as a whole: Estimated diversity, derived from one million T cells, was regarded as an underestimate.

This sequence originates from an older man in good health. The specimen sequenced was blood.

In DNA form, the CDR3 reads TGCAGCGTTGAATACAGCCAAGAGACCCAGTACTTC. Translated, it gives CSVEYSQETQYF. V gene TRBV29-1 combines with J gene TRBJ2-5, with D hard to call. This CDR3 has 12 residues. Germline V gene lookup returns CDR1 SQVTM and CDR2 ANQGSEA. V lost 2 bases to trimming and J lost 1 base, with 5 bases between them.